This T cell receptor (beta chain) stems from a study of shared clonotypes between healthy human individuals. Broader study findings: Larger estimated richness was generally recorded for naive subsets relative to memory subsets.

The CDR3 loop spans 16 amino acids. Trimming took 5 bases from V and 5 from J, leaving 23 bases between them. The germline V gene encodes CDR1 SQVTM and CDR2 ANQGSEA. Only one count was recorded for this clone. Antigen specificity is unknown. Original methodology: Junction-only sequences produced by ImmunoSEQ had no quality scores, so filtering differed. Sequenced by immunoSEQ multiplex PCR; TCRdb stores in-frame clones only, minus some. V, J and clone size were drawn from that table, and D and trimming were deduced from the DNA. In the table there are 1.5 million to 1.9 million clones, 98% of which are singletons. From CD4+ cells came CD45RA+ naive and CD45RA-negative memory subsets.

What was sequenced was naive CD4+ T cells sorted from blood. Subset denoted: CD45RA+ positively selected. The chain has TRBV29-1 and TRBJ2-3; D may correspond to TRBD1 or TRBD2 (5 bases each). This receptor was taken from a man younger than 40 in good health. The CDR3 here is CSVPQTAQSGIDTQYF. DNA of the CDR3: TGCAGCGTTCCCCAGACAGCACAATCCGGGATAGATACGCAGTATTTT.